This T cell receptor (beta chain) appears in the sequencing data of a study of blood T cell repertoires in COVID-19. CDR1 is SNHLY, CDR2 FYNNEI, per germline. V was cut by 10 bases and J by 8 bases, with 12 bases left in between. The CDR3 loop spans 12 amino acids. Profiling relied on immunoSEQ multiplex PCR, and the TCRdb table lists in-frame clones only, not all of them. Of nearly 250,000 clones detected, around 85% appear once; the ten largest clones hold approximately 9.6%. The gene calls are TRBV2 and TRBJ1-6; D possibly corresponds to TRBD1 (6 bases). This receptor was obtained from a woman between 45 and 65 years old with acute COVID-19. Source material: PBMCs or T cells enriched from blood (not recorded which). The CDR3 loop reads CATGTSDSPLHF. CDR3 in DNA: TGTGCCACCGGGACATCGGATTCACCCCTCCACTTT.